These T cell receptor beta chains were read from a single sample in a study of shared clonotypes between healthy human individuals. Clones were sequenced by immunoSEQ multiplex PCR, and TCRdb holds only the in-frame ones, with some missing. The data show some 1 million clones, about 75% seen once. The sequencing sample was made of memory CD4+ T cells sorted from blood. All receptors come from a man aged 18 to 29 in good health. Both conserved end residues are part of each CDR3. Fields, in order: clone size, V gene, J gene, CDR3 protein. Size values are once, few and many counts, or a class for expanded clones, and some rows have none.

clone size: once; V gene: TRBV6-6; J gene: TRBJ2-7; CDR3 protein: CASSLRSDLIYEQYF
clone size: NA; V gene: TRBV5-6; J gene: TRBJ2-7; CDR3 protein: CASFLRGYEQYF
clone size: few; V gene: TRBV7-2; J gene: TRBJ2-7; CDR3 protein: CASSQRSTSYEQYF
clone size: few; V gene: TRBV7-2; J gene: TRBJ2-7; CDR3 protein: CASSADGQAVSYEQYF
clone size: NA; V gene: TRBV11-2; J gene: TRBJ1-3; CDR3 protein: CASSLSAVSGNTIYF
clone size: once; V gene: TRBV5-1; J gene: TRBJ2-2; CDR3 protein: CASSLGGATGELFF
clone size: few; V gene: TRBV7-9; J gene: TRBJ1-5; CDR3 protein: CASSLTAEEPQHF
clone size: NA; V gene: TRBV29-1; J gene: TRBJ2-6; CDR3 protein: CSVTGTGAGANVLTF
clone size: NA; V gene: TRBV5-6; J gene: TRBJ2-7; CDR3 protein: CASSLEAGVPQQYF
clone size: once; V gene: TRBV2; J gene: TRBJ2-7; CDR3 protein: CASSGRLGEQYF
clone size: NA; V gene: TRBV14; J gene: TRBJ1-4; CDR3 protein: CASSQPGTGVQEKLFF
clone size: NA; V gene: TRBV28; J gene: TRBJ1-5; CDR3 protein: CASSLTGMGQSQPQHF
clone size: NA; V gene: TRBV7-2; J gene: TRBJ2-1; CDR3 protein: CASSDALGQRYNEQFF
clone size: NA; V gene: TRBV7-6; J gene: TRBJ2-1; CDR3 protein: CASSLAPGEYNEQFF
clone size: NA; V gene: TRBV6-1; J gene: TRBJ2-6; CDR3 protein: CASSDMVRGQVAGANVLTF
clone size: few; V gene: TRBV9; J gene: TRBJ2-2; CDR3 protein: CASSSRTSGAMGTGELFF
clone size: NA; V gene: TRBV19; J gene: TRBJ1-2; CDR3 protein: CASTLAGGYGYTF
clone size: NA; V gene: TRBV5-4; J gene: TRBJ2-7; CDR3 protein: CASRPRSTHEQYF
clone size: NA; V gene: TRBV9; J gene: TRBJ2-5; CDR3 protein: CASSVAGREGQETQYF
clone size: once; V gene: TRBV18; J gene: TRBJ2-7; CDR3 protein: CASSPLAGYEQYF
clone size: NA; V gene: TRBV5-1; J gene: TRBJ2-5; CDR3 protein: CASSFGTSGPQETQYF
clone size: few; V gene: TRBV1; J gene: TRBJ1-6; CDR3 protein: CTSSQSPGQGKSPLHF
clone size: NA; V gene: TRBV4-1; J gene: TRBJ2-2; CDR3 protein: CASSPPRASGRAGELFF
clone size: NA; V gene: TRBV5-1; J gene: TRBJ1-5; CDR3 protein: CASSLAGTGVNQPQHF
clone size: NA; V gene: TRBV18; J gene: TRBJ1-6; CDR3 protein: CASSPVPGILNSPLHF
clone size: NA; V gene: TRBV5-1; J gene: TRBJ2-1; CDR3 protein: CASSLDAIAYNEQFF
clone size: NA; V gene: TRBV5-1; J gene: TRBJ2-3; CDR3 protein: CASSRGGSSTDTQYF
clone size: NA; V gene: TRBV6-1; J gene: TRBJ1-5; CDR3 protein: CASRAESSNQPQHF
clone size: NA; V gene: TRBV20-1; J gene: TRBJ1-2; CDR3 protein: CSPLHGYTF
clone size: NA; V gene: TRBV6-1; J gene: TRBJ2-1; CDR3 protein: CASSSGQGYNEQFF
clone size: many; V gene: TRBV6-6; J gene: TRBJ1-4; CDR3 protein: CASSYRAGREKLFF
clone size: NA; V gene: TRBV9; J gene: TRBJ1-6; CDR3 protein: CASSGGTGNNSPLHF
clone size: once; V gene: TRBV5-1; J gene: TRBJ1-6; CDR3 protein: CASSLGQMKNSPLHF
clone size: NA; V gene: TRBV27; J gene: TRBJ2-7; CDR3 protein: CASSQGHPYEQYF
clone size: NA; V gene: TRBV7-9; J gene: TRBJ1-5; CDR3 protein: CASSFQVNQPQHF
clone size: NA; V gene: TRBV10-3; J gene: TRBJ2-4; CDR3 protein: CAISESPGQGTKNIQYF
clone size: NA; V gene: TRBV27; J gene: TRBJ2-5; CDR3 protein: CASSQLGKTQYF
clone size: NA; V gene: TRBV6-1; J gene: TRBJ2-7; CDR3 protein: CASSEAKLGRREQYF
clone size: NA; V gene: TRBV2; J gene: TRBJ2-7; CDR3 protein: CASRVSYEQYF
clone size: NA; V gene: TRBV2; J gene: TRBJ1-6; CDR3 protein: CASSDLRGTLERSPLHF
clone size: NA; V gene: TRBV7-2; J gene: TRBJ2-5; CDR3 protein: CASSFSAAYQETQYF
clone size: NA; V gene: TRBV18; J gene: TRBJ1-3; CDR3 protein: CASSPLTGDSGNTIYF
clone size: NA; V gene: TRBV28; J gene: TRBJ1-4; CDR3 protein: CASSLSDREKLFF